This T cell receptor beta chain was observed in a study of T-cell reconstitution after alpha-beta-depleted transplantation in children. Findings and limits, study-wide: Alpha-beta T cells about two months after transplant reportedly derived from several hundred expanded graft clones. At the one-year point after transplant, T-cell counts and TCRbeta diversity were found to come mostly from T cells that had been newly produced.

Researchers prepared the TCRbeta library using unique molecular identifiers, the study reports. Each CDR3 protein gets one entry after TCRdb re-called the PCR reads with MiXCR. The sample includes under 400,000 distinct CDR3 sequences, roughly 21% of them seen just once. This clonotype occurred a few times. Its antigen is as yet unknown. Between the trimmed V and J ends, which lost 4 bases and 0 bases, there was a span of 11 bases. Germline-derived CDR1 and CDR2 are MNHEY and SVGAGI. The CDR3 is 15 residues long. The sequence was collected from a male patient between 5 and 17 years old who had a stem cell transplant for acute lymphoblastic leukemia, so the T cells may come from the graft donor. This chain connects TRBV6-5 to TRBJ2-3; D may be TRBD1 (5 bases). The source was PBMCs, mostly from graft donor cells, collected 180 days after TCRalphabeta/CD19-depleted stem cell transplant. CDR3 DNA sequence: TGTGCCAGCAGTTCGCTTGGGGCTAGCACAGATACGCAGTATTTT. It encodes CASSSLGASTDTQYF.